These 25 T cell receptor beta chains originate from one sample sequenced in a study of low-dose radiotherapy and immunotherapy resistance in tumors. First-strand cDNA used TRAV- and TRBV-specific primers, covering alpha and beta chains. TCR amplification used 15 to 20 PCR cycles, a constant-region primer and a V-primer adapter. In TCRdb, the reads were re-called with MiXCR into one record per CDR3 protein. Of more than 90,000 distinct CDR3 sequences in the sample, roughly 20% are singletons; the top ten hold over 4%. Indicated time point: after trial treatment. Noted treatment: LDRT plus nivolumab, ipilimumab, low-dose cyclophosphamide and aspirin (RACIN trial). The sample in question was PBMCs, obtained after low-dose radiotherapy plus immunotherapy. The receptors were sampled from a male donor with prostate cancer.

This clonotype is medium-sized within its sample. This chain connects TRBV5-6 to TRBJ2-1; D ambiguous. V was trimmed by 1 base and J by 0 bases, leaving 8 bases between them. The CDR3 is 15 residues long. CDR1 and CDR2 from the germline V gene are SGHDT and YYEEEE. Here the CDR3 reads CASSLLPSSYNEQFF. The CDR3 nucleotides read TGTGCCAGCAGCTTGCTCCCCTCCTCCTACAATGAGCAGTTCTTC.

This clonotype was seen ten or more times. V usage is TRBV3-1 and J usage is TRBJ2-1; TRBD2 is a possible D gene (6 bases). This CDR3 spans 14 amino acids. Germline V gene data show CDR1 as LGHDT and CDR2 as YNNKEL (reference sequence). V lost 3 bases and J 6 bases, leaving 12 bases between the germline ends. The CDR3 protein is CASSHDSGGNEQFF. Written as DNA, the CDR3 is TGTGCCAGCAGCCATGATTCCGGGGGCAATGAGCAGTTCTTC.

The sample holds many counts of this clonotype. The CDR3 loop is CASSFRDTLKTTDTQYF. The CDR3 nucleotides are TGTGCCAGCAGTTTCCGGGACACCCTAAAAACAACAGATACGCAGTATTTT. The rearrangement uses TRBV6-2 or TRBV6-3 and TRBJ2-3; weak D call: TRBD1 (6 bases). V was clipped by 4 bases and J by 3 bases, with 20 bases between them. The CDR3 consists of 17 residues. The germline V gene has CDR1 MNHEY and CDR2 SVGEGT.

Many counts were recorded for this clonotype. CDR3 in amino acids: CASSETGGNTGELFF. DNA for the CDR3: TGTGCCAGCAGTGAAACAGGGGGTAACACCGGGGAGCTGTTTTTT. This chain joins TRBV2 and TRBJ2-2; 8 bases agree with TRBD1. Germline CDR1 and CDR2: SNHLY and FYNNEI. V lost 2 bases and J lost 2; bases outside the gene matches: 1. This CDR3 has 15 residues.

Ten or more counts support this clonotype. This sequence joins TRBV2 and TRBJ2-1, with TRBD2 as a possible D gene (6 bases). The CDR3 is 13 residues long. Germline-derived CDR1 and CDR2 are SNHLY and FYNNEI. V was clipped by 2 bases and J by 7 bases, with 9 bases between them. This CDR3 reads CASSELAMNEQFF. The DNA for the CDR3 is TGTGCCAGCAGTGAACTAGCGATGAATGAGCAGTTCTTC.

At least ten counts were recorded for this clonotype. V and J are TRBV6-2 or TRBV6-3 and TRBJ2-5; D is perhaps TRBD2 (6 bases). Germline CDR1 reads MNHEY; CDR2 reads SVGEGT. Trimming took 5 bases from V and 0 from J, leaving 16 bases between them. CDR3 length: 16 residues. The CDR3 nucleotides read TGTGCCAGCAGTCCCCAACATCTAGCGAACCAAGAGACCCAGTACTTC. Translating gives CASSPQHLANQETQYF.

Remarks on this clonotype: A read error is the likely source, as a far larger clone sits one nucleotide away. The chain couples TRBV2 to TRBJ2-1, with TRBD2 matching over 9 bases. The CDR3 sequence is 15 residues long. The V and J ends lost 1 base and 10 bases, in that order; junction bases with no gene match: 8. Germline V gene data show CDR1 as SNHLY and CDR2 as FYNNEI. CDR3 in amino acids: CASSEVSGGTYEQFF. The CDR3 DNA sequence: TGTGCCAGCAGTGAAGTTAGCGGGGGCACCTACGAGCAGTTCTTC.

This clonotype was observed a single time. The chain recombines TRBV6-4 with TRBJ1-2, with unresolved D. Trimming took off 4 bases at V and 8 bases at J, with 14 bases between the two ends. The CDR3 contains 13 residues. The germline CDR1 and CDR2 sequences are MRHNA and SNTAGT. CDR3 DNA: TGTGCCAGCAGTGGGGGAGGTATGGTCGGCTACACCTTC. This translates into CASSGGGMVGYTF.

In its sample, this clonotype was seen once. The rearrangement uses TRBV4-3 and TRBJ1-2; TRBD1 might be the D (5 bases). V shed 0 bases and J shed 3 bases, with 8 bases lying between them. The V gene's germline CDR1 is LGHNA and CDR2 YSLEER. This CDR3 contains 14 residues. The chain's CDR3 is CASSQDRQHYGYTF. CDR3 nucleotides: TGCGCCAGCAGCCAAGATAGACAGCACTATGGCTACACCTTC.

This clonotype was recorded at least ten times. The V and J genes are TRBV6-2 or TRBV6-3 and TRBJ2-6; D remains ambiguous. The CDR3 totals 17 residues. The germline V gene has CDR1 MNHEY and CDR2 SVGEGT. V was cut by 5 bases and J by 0 bases, with 14 bases left in between. CDR3 sequence reads: CASSARRANSGANVLTF. The CDR3 coding sequence is TGTGCCAGCAGTGCCCGGCGAGCGAACTCTGGGGCCAACGTCCTGACTTTC.

The rearrangement uses TRBV30 and TRBJ1-3; no clear D gene. CDR1 is GTSNPN, CDR2 SVGIG, per germline (reference sequence). Trimming shortened V by 4 bases and J by 5 bases, and 12 bases separated the two germline ends. CDR3 size: 13 residues. CDR3 sequence reads: CAWTQYFRNTIYF. The CDR3, as DNA: TGTGCCTGGACCCAGTATTTTCGAAACACCATATATTTT.

This chain connects TRBV30 to TRBJ1-1; D is possibly TRBD1 (5 bases). The length of the CDR3 is 13 residues. Germline lookup yields CDR1 GTSNPN and CDR2 SVGIG (reference sequence). V was trimmed by 2 bases and J by 5 bases, leaving 12 bases between them. The CDR3 sequence is CAWSIQGGTEAFF. CDR3 bases: TGTGCCTGGAGTATCCAGGGCGGGACTGAAGCTTTCTTT.

This clonotype was detected ten times or more. The chain recombines TRBV2 with TRBJ2-7, with unresolved D. V dropped 3 bases and J dropped 4 bases, with 7 bases sitting between them. CDR3 length equals 12 residues. The V gene's germline CDR1 is SNHLY and CDR2 FYNNEI. DNA for the CDR3: TGTGCCAGCAGTGAGCGAGATTACGAGCAGTACTTC. As protein: CASSERDYEQYF.

This clonotype was counted many times. This chain joins TRBV13 and TRBJ1-2; the D is unclear. The CDR3 runs to 14 residues. Germline values: CDR1 PRHDT, CDR2 FYEKMQ (reference sequence). V gave up 0 bases and J gave up 7 bases, with 12 bases separating them. As DNA, the CDR3 is TGTGCCAGCAGCTTAGGCGGCAGGTCCGGTGGCTACACCTTC. Protein: CASSLGGRSGGYTF.

This clonotype appeared many times. The J gene is TRBJ1-5, the V gene TRBV7-8; TRBD1 might be the D (6 bases). Between the trimmed V and J ends, which lost 1 base and 4 bases, there was a span of 14 bases. This CDR3 contains 16 residues. The germline V gene has CDR1 SGHVS and CDR2 FQNEAQ. The CDR3 loop is CASSLDRVPQNQPQHF. CDR3 DNA sequence: TGTGCCAGCAGCTTAGACAGGGTGCCCCAAAATCAGCCCCAGCATTTT.

This clonotype has a count of ten or more. The chain links TRBV7-2 to TRBJ2-3, with 11 bases matching TRBD1. Germline CDR1 is SGHTA and CDR2 is FQGNSA. There are 16 residues in the CDR3. The ends lost 1 base at V and 7 bases at J; junction bases unmatched: 7. DNA for the CDR3: TGTGCCAGCAGCTTAGAAGGGACAGGGGGACGAAATACGCAGTATTTT. Its protein is CASSLEGTGGRNTQYF.

This clonotype has at least ten counts. The rearrangement joins TRBV7-9 to TRBJ1-4, with D possibly TRBD1 on 5 matching bases. V gave up 0 bases and J gave up 8 bases, with 10 bases separating them. The CDR3 has 14 amino acids. The germline V gene encodes CDR1 SEHNR and CDR2 FQNEAQ (reference sequence). CDR3 amino acids: CASSLAQGWEKLFF. CDR3 nucleotides: TGTGCCAGCAGCTTAGCCCAGGGTTGGGAAAAACTGTTTTTT.

This clonotype was observed at least ten times. The rearrangement links TRBV29-1 to TRBJ1-3, with 7 bases lining up with TRBD1. The V gene end was trimmed by 3 bases and the J gene end by 0 bases; junction bases not matched to a gene: 2. This CDR3 comprises 14 residues. CDR1 is SQVTM and CDR2 is ANQGSEA in the germline V gene. The CDR3 protein is CSVERQGSGNTIYF. Here the CDR3 DNA reads TGCAGCGTTGAGAGACAGGGCTCTGGAAACACCATATATTTT.

This clonotype appeared a few times. The rearrangement links TRBV25-1 to TRBJ2-5, with unresolved D. CDR1 and CDR2 from the germline V gene are MGHDK and SYGVNS. The CDR3 runs to 12 residues. Trimming took 3 bases from V and 5 from J, leaving 7 bases between them. CDR3: CASSEARETQYF. CDR3 nucleotides: TGTGCCAGCAGTGAGGCAAGGGAGACCCAGTACTTC.

Note on this clonotype: A much larger clone lies one base from this, so it may be a read error. This chain uses TRBV7-9 with TRBJ2-1, with D possibly TRBD1 on 5 matching bases. Germline V gives CDR1 SEHNR, CDR2 FQNEAQ (reference sequence). The CDR3 consists of 17 residues. The chain's CDR3 is CGSSLGGRTYSYNEQFF. The CDR3 coding sequence is TGTGGCAGCAGCTTAGGTGGACGGACATACTCCTACAATGAGCAGTTCTTC.

This clonotype appeared many times. The chain recombines TRBV12-1 with TRBJ2-7. TRBV12-1 is flagged as a pseudogene. The CDR3 has 14 amino acids. This CDR3 reads CASSLVGVTYEQYF. The CDR3 nucleotides read TGTGCCAGCAGCTTAGTTGGCGTCACCTACGAGCAGTACTTC.

This clonotype was seen at least ten times. The rearrangement joins TRBV7-2 to TRBJ2-1; 8 bases fit TRBD1. This CDR3 has 18 residues. Germline CDR1 is SGHTA and CDR2 is FQGNSA. With V trimmed by 4 bases and J by 5 bases, 16 bases remained unmatched. The CDR3 DNA follows: TGTGCCAGCAGCTATCTTGACAGGGGCCTCATTCCGAACAATGAGCAGTTCTTC. Protein sequence: CASSYLDRGLIPNNEQFF.

There are many counts of this clonotype. This sequence joins TRBV30 and TRBJ2-2; TRBD1 aligns across 8 bases. Germline loops: CDR1 GTSNPN, CDR2 SVGIG (reference sequence). V shed 5 bases and J 3 bases; nucleotides not matched to a gene: 2. CDR3 size: 13 residues. The CDR3 sequence is CAWAGGDTGELFF. As DNA, the CDR3 is TGTGCCTGGGCAGGGGGCGACACCGGGGAGCTGTTTTTT.

The chain links TRBV28 to TRBJ2-1, with 10 nucleotides matching TRBD1. The CDR3 runs 14 residues. V lost 10 bases and J lost 7; bases outside the gene matches: 10. Germline CDR1 reads MDHEN; CDR2 reads SYDVKM. The DNA of the CDR3 is TGTGCCAATCCGACAGGGGGCGCAGGGAATGAGCAGTTCTTC. This gives the protein CANPTGGAGNEQFF.

This clonotype has ten or more counts. The rearrangement links TRBV28 to TRBJ1-2; D not certain. Germline V CDR1 and CDR2: MDHEN, SYDVKM. The CDR3 has 18 residues. V lost 5 bases to trimming and J lost 0 bases, with 22 bases between them. CDR3 protein: CASSPRSRMGRTNYGYTF. The CDR3 region has the DNA TGTGCCAGCAGTCCCAGGAGCCGGATGGGCAGGACTAACTATGGCTACACCTTC.